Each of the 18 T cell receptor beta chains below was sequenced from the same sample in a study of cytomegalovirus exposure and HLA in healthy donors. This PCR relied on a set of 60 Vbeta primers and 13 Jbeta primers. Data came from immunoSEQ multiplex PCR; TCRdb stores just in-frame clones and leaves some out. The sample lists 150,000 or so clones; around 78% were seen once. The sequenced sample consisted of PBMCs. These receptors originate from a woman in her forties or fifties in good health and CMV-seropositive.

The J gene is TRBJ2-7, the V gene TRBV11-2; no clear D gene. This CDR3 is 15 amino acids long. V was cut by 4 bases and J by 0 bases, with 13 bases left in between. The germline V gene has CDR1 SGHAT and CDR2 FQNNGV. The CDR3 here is CASSSSYSSSYEQYF. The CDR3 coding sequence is TGTGCCAGCAGCTCTTCATATAGTAGCTCCTACGAGCAGTACTTC.

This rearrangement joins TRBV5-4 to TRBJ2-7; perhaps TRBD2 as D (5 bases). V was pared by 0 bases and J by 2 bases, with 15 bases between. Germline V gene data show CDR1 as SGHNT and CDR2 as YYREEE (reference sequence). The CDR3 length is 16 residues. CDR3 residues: CASSLAGETVAYEQYF. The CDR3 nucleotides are TGTGCCAGCAGCTTGGCCGGGGAAACGGTGGCCTACGAGCAGTACTTC. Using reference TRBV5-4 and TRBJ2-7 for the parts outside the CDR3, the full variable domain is ETGVTQSPTHLIKTRGQQVTLRCSSQSGHNTVSWYQQALGQGPQFIFQYYREEENGRGNFPPRFSGLQFPNYSSELNVNALELDDSALYLCASSLAGETVAYEQYFGPGTRLTVT.

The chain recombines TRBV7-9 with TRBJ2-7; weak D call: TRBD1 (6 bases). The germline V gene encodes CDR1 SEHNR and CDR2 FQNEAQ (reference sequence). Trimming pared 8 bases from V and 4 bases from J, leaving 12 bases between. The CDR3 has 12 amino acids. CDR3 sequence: CASGRDTYEQYF. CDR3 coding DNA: TGTGCCAGCGGTCGGGACACTTACGAGCAGTACTTC.

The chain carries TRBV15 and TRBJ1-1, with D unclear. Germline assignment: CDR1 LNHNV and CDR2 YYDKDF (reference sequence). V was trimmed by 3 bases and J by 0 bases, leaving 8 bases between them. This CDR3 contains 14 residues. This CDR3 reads CATSRMGMNTEAFF. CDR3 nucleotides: TGTGCCACCAGCAGGATGGGCATGAACACTGAAGCTTTCTTT.

This CDR3 is CASSPLHGGRAEAFF. The CDR3, as DNA: TGTGCCAGCAGCCCCCTCCACGGGGGGCGAGCTGAAGCTTTCTTT. This chain connects TRBV7-2 to TRBJ1-1; possibly TRBD1 for D (6 bases). Per the germline V gene, CDR1 is SGHTA and CDR2 is FQGNSA. The CDR3 contains 15 residues. The V gene lost 5 bases and the J gene lost 6 bases, with 19 bases spanning the gap.

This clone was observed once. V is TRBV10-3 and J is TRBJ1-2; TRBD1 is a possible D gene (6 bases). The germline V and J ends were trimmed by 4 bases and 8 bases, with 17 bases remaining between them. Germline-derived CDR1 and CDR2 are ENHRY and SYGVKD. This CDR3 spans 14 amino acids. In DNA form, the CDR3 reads TGTGCCATCAGTGGGGGACAAGGGTCCCAGGGCTACACCTTC. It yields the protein CAISGGQGSQGYTF.

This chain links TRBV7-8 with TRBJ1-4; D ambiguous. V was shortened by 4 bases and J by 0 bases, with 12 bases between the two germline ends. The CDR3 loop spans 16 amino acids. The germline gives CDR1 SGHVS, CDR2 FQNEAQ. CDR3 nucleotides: TGTGCCAGCAGCTCCGACAAGGAGGCAACTAATGAAAAACTGTTTTTT. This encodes CASSSDKEATNEKLFF.

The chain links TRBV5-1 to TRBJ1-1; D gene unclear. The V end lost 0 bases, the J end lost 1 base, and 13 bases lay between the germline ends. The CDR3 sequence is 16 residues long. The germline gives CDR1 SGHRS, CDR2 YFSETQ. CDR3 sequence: CASSLGQAYGNTEAFF. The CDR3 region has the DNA TGCGCCAGCAGCTTGGGGCAGGCGTATGGGAACACTGAAGCTTTCTTT.

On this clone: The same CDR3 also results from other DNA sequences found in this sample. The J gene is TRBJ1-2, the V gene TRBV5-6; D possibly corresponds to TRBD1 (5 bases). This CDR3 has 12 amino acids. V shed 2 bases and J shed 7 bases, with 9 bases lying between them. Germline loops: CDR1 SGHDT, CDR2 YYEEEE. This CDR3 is CASSFQGGGYTF. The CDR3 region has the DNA TGTGCCAGCAGCTTTCAGGGCGGTGGCTACACCTTC.

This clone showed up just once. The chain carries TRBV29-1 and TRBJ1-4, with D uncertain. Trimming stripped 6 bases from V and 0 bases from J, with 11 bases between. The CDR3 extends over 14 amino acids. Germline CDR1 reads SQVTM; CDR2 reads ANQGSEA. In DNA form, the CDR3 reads TGCAGCGTCCACCAGATTGCAACTAATGAAAAACTGTTTTTT. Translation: CSVHQIATNEKLFF.

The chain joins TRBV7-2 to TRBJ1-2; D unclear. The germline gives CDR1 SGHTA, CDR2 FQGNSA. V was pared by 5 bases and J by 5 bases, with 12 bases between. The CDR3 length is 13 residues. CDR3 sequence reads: CASSRYTGYGYTF. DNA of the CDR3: TGTGCCAGCAGCCGCTACACGGGTTATGGCTACACCTTC.

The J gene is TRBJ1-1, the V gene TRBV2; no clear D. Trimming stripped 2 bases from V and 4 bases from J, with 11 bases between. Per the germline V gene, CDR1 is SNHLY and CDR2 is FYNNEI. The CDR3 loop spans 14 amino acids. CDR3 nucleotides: TGTGCCAGCAGTGAAATGGCAGGTGGCACTGAAGCTTTCTTT. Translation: CASSEMAGGTEAFF.

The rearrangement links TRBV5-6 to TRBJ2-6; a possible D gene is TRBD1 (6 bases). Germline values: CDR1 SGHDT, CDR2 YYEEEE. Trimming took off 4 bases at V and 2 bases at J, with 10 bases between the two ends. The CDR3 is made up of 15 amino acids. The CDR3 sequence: CASSIQGTGANVLTF. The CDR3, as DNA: TGTGCCAGCAGCATCCAGGGGACTGGGGCCAACGTCCTGACTTTC.

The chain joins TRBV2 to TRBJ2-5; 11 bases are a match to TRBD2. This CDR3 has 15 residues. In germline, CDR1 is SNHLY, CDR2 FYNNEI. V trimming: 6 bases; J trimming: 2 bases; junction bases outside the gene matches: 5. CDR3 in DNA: TGTGCCAGCAGCTGGGGACTAGCGGCACAAGAGACCCAGTACTTC. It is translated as CASSWGLAAQETQYF.

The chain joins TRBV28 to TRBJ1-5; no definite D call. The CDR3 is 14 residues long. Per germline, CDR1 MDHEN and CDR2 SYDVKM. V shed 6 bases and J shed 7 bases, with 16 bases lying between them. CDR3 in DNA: TGTGCCAGCAGACCTCTAGCGAGCGGACAGCCCCAGCATTTT. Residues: CASRPLASGQPQHF.

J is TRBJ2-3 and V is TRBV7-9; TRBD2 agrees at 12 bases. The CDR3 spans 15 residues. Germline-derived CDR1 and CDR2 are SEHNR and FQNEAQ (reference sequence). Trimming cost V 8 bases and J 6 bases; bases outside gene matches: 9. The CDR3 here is CASEASGGAGDTQYF. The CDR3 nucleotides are TGTGCCAGCGAGGCTAGCGGGGGGGCAGGGGATACGCAGTATTTT.

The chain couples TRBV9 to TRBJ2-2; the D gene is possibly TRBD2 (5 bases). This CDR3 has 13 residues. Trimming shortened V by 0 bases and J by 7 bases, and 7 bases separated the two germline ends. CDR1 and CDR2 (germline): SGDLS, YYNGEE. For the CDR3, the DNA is TGTGCCAGCAGCGTAGTGGCGGGCGGGGAGCTGTTTTTT. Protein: CASSVVAGGELFF.

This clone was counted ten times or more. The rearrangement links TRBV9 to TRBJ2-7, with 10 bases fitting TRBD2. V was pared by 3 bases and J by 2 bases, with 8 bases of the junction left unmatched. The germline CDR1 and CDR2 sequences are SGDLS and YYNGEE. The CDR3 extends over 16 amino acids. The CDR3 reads CASSAGLAVYPYEQYF. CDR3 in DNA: TGTGCCAGCAGCGCAGGACTAGCGGTATATCCCTACGAGCAGTACTTC.